Sequencing of this T cell receptor beta chain was carried out in a study of vaccination and CD4 T cells after COVID-19. Researchers used the Oncomine TCR Beta short-read assay to sequence DNA from cultured CD4+ T cells. The source of extracted genomic DNA was cultured CD4+ T cells. Using its own MiXCR run on the PCR reads, TCRdb lists one record per CDR3 protein. The data contain approximately 20,000 distinct CDR3 sequences, 55% to 70% of them seen just once; the ten biggest clones take up 7.5% to 9%. Treatment given: approximately 11-day PBMC culture with coronavirus spike peptide pools or control peptides (ViraFEST assay). The CDR3 has 15 amino acids. The germline gives CDR1 SGHNT, CDR2 YENEEA. Trimming left V 3 bases short and J 4 bases short, with 15 bases between. Points on this clonotype: Its antigen is not known.

Findings and caveats of the study: The median proportion of reactive clones detected only post-vaccination in convalescent patients was 65% to 90%.

The clonotype was recovered from a human donor who had recovered from COVID-19. V and J are TRBV11-3 and TRBJ2-5; D is uncertain. Sequencing used CD4+ T cells from blood, cultured in vitro. The CDR3 protein is CASSFGPLGGETQYF. Here the CDR3 DNA reads TGTGCCAGCAGCTTCGGCCCCCTTGGCGGAGAGACCCAGTACTTC.